Below are 19 T cell receptor beta chains sequenced from a single sample in a study of blood T cell repertoires in COVID-19. Libraries were prepared by immunoSEQ multiplex PCR; TCRdb keeps only in-frame clonotypes and omits some of them. Seen here are around 500,000 clones, 70% to 90% observed once, and the top ten hold approximately 8%. Specimen: PBMCs or T cells enriched from blood (not recorded which). All receptors derive from a woman aged 60-75 years who had recovered from COVID-19.

The chain recombines TRBV14 with TRBJ1-1; D might be TRBD1 (6 bases). V lost 4 bases and J lost 4, with 19 bases in between. Per germline, CDR1 SGHDN and CDR2 FVKESK. The CDR3 has 16 amino acids. CDR3 amino acids: CASSPTTGWPGTEAFF. The CDR3 bases are TGTGCCAGCAGCCCCACGACAGGCTGGCCGGGCACTGAAGCTTTCTTT.

CDR3 sequence: CASSLREISNQPQHF. The CDR3 nucleotides read TGTGCCAGCAGTTTGCGGGAAATTAGCAATCAGCCCCAGCATTTT. This chain uses TRBV28 with TRBJ1-5; D uncertain. There are 15 residues in the CDR3. The germline V gene has CDR1 MDHEN and CDR2 SYDVKM. Deletions cut 3 bases from V and 0 bases from J, with 9 bases between.

The chain is built from TRBV10-2 and TRBJ2-7, with 7 bases that match TRBD1. Trimming removed 2 bases from V and 7 bases from J; junction bases left unmatched: 5. The CDR3 contains 13 residues. The germline CDR1 and CDR2 sequences are WSHSY and SAAADI. CDR3 loop: CASSEGRGYEQYV. CDR3 nucleotides: TGCGCCAGCAGTGAGGGCAGGGGGTATGAGCAGTACGTC.

The rearrangement joins TRBV12-3 or TRBV12-4 to TRBJ1-5; D remains unclear. The CDR3 has 13 residues. Trimming removed 8 bases at V and 3 bases at J, with 11 bases between. The CDR3 region is CASARYLNQPQHF. The CDR3 DNA is TGTGCCAGCGCGAGGTATCTCAATCAGCCCCAGCATTTT.

This chain uses TRBV4-2 with TRBJ1-6; possible D gene TRBD1, 6 bases. V lost 3 bases and J lost 6, with 12 bases in between. The CDR3 totals 15 residues. The germline gives CDR1 LGHNA, CDR2 YNFKEQ. For the CDR3, the DNA is TGTGCCAGCAGCCAGAGGGGGTACGCTAATTCACCCCTCCACTTT. Translated, it gives CASSQRGYANSPLHF.

V and J are TRBV30 and TRBJ1-1; possibly TRBD1 for D (6 bases). The CDR3 is 13 amino acids. The germline V gene has CDR1 GTSNPN and CDR2 SVGIG (reference sequence). The V end was cut by 0 bases, the J end by 6 bases, with 11 bases between. The CDR3 here is CAWSVGGGPEAFF. DNA for the CDR3: TGTGCCTGGAGTGTAGGGGGAGGGCCTGAAGCTTTCTTT.

The CDR3 region is CASSVYYTGELFF. CDR3 coding DNA: TGTGCCAGCAGTGTTTATTACACCGGGGAGCTGTTTTTT. This chain joins TRBV2 and TRBJ2-2; no clear D gene. Germline V gives CDR1 SNHLY, CDR2 FYNNEI. V lost 4 bases and J lost 3, with 6 bases in between. The CDR3 covers 13 residues.

This chain connects TRBV29-1 to TRBJ1-1; 11 nucleotides agree with TRBD1. Per germline, CDR1 SQVTM and CDR2 ANQGSEA. The V gene end was trimmed by 4 bases and the J gene end by 6 bases; junction bases not matched to a gene: 4. The CDR3 extends over 13 amino acids. The CDR3 DNA reads as TGCAGCGTTGTGAAGGACAGGGGGCCTGAAGCTTTCTTT. It specifies CSVVKDRGPEAFF.

The chain has TRBV2 and TRBJ1-6; 9 bases are a match to TRBD1. The germline gives CDR1 SNHLY, CDR2 FYNNEI. The CDR3 has 15 residues. V lost 3 bases and J lost 8; bases outside the gene matches: 5. The CDR3, as DNA: TGTGCCAGCAGTGAGGAGGGACAGGGTTATTCACCCCTCCACTTT. Translating gives CASSEEGQGYSPLHF.

The V call is TRBV14, the J call TRBJ1-6, with a tentative D call TRBD1 (6 bases). The CDR3 sequence is 18 residues long. V was shortened by 0 bases and J by 6 bases, with 18 bases between the two germline ends. Germline V lookup: CDR1 SGHDN, CDR2 FVKESK. The CDR3 DNA sequence: TGTGCCAGCAGCCAAGATCGGGGCTCTGGGACACTTAATTCACCCCTCCACTTT. Translated, it gives CASSQDRGSGTLNSPLHF.

This chain connects TRBV4-1 to TRBJ1-5; D unresolved. The CDR3 totals 14 residues. Germline lookup yields CDR1 MGHRA and CDR2 YSYEKL. The V end lost 2 bases, the J end lost 9 bases, and 14 bases lay between the germline ends. CDR3 residues: CASSQYSEFGPQHF. The DNA of the CDR3 is TGCGCCAGCAGCCAATACTCGGAGTTTGGGCCCCAGCATTTT.

Of note for this clone: Other nucleotide sequences in the sample specify the same CDR3. The J gene is TRBJ2-6, the V gene TRBV7-8, with TRBD1 matching over 10 bases. CDR1 SGHVS and CDR2 FQNEAQ come from the germline V gene. J gave up 1 base and V 3 bases, and 0 bases lay outside the gene matches. The CDR3 spans 16 residues. This chain's CDR3 is CASSLDRGSGANVLTF. Here the CDR3 DNA reads TGTGCCAGCAGCTTGGACAGGGGGTCTGGGGCCAACGTCCTGACTTTC.

This clone was seen more than once but under ten times. At the DNA level, this CDR3 is encoded by other sequences in the same sample as well. This sequence joins TRBV5-1 and TRBJ1-5; D may be TRBD1 (5 bases). In germline, CDR1 is SGHRS, CDR2 YFSETQ. The V end was cut by 0 bases, the J end by 2 bases, with 9 bases between. The CDR3 runs to 15 residues. For the CDR3, the DNA is TGCGCCAGCAGCTTGGGCACAGGTGGCAATCAGCCCCAGCATTTT. Translation gives CASSLGTGGNQPQHF. Full variable domain (rest looked up from reference TRBV5-1 and TRBJ1-5): KAGVTQTPRYLIKTRGQQVTLSCSPISGHRSVSWYQQTPGQGLQFLFEYFSETQRNKGNFPGRFSGRQFSNSRSEMNVSTLELGDSALYLCASSLGTGGNQPQHFGDGTRLSIL.

The chain joins TRBV2 to TRBJ2-1, with 7 positions matching TRBD2. The CDR3 has 12 amino acids. The V segment lost 2 bases and the J segment 14 bases; nucleotides outside the gene matches: 6. Germline V gene sequence: CDR1 SNHLY, CDR2 FYNNEI. CDR3: CASSESRGVEFF. CDR3 in DNA: TGTGCCAGCAGTGAATCCCGGGGGGTGGAGTTCTTC.

The V gene is TRBV11-2, the J gene TRBJ1-3; D gene uncertain. Germline V gene data show CDR1 as SGHAT and CDR2 as FQNNGV. V shed 1 base and J shed 2 bases, with 9 bases lying between them. The CDR3 is 15 amino acids. CDR3 nucleotide sequence: TGTGCCAGCAGCTTAGGTTCGGGAGCTGGAAACACCATATATTTT. It specifies CASSLGSGAGNTIYF.

The CDR3: CASRVQGRGNTEAFF. CDR3 in DNA: TGTGCCAGCAGGGTACAGGGGCGAGGGAACACTGAAGCTTTCTTT. The genes are TRBV6-5 and TRBJ1-1, with TRBD1 matching 7 bases. Trimming at V came to 6 bases and at J to 1 base, leaving 8 bases not matched to a gene. The CDR3 is 15 amino acids. Germline CDR1 reads MNHEY; CDR2 reads SVGAGI.

The chain has TRBV4-1 and TRBJ1-5; TRBD1 is a possible D gene (5 bases). The CDR3 runs to 17 residues. CDR1 MGHRA and CDR2 YSYEKL come from the germline V gene. Trimming took 1 base from V and 3 from J, leaving 16 bases between them. CDR3 nucleotide sequence: TGCGCCAGCAGCCAAGGCTCGATCGGCAGGGTCAATCAGCCCCAGCATTTT. The encoded protein is CASSQGSIGRVNQPQHF.

The chain couples TRBV5-5 to TRBJ2-7, with D maybe TRBD1 (6 bases). V gave up 0 bases and J gave up 0 bases, with 7 bases separating them. This CDR3 has 14 residues. Germline lookup yields CDR1 SGHKS and CDR2 YYEKEE (reference sequence). DNA for the CDR3: TGTGCCAGCAGCTTGGCGGACAGCTCCTACGAGCAGTACTTC. Amino acids: CASSLADSSYEQYF.

The gene calls are TRBV24-1 and TRBJ2-2; D may be TRBD1 (6 bases). The V end lost 7 bases, the J end lost 8 bases, and 16 bases lay between the germline ends. The CDR3 has 14 amino acids. From germline, CDR1 is KGHDR and CDR2 SFDVKD. This chain's CDR3 is CATRDSQTRGELFF. DNA for the CDR3: TGTGCCACCAGGGACAGCCAAACGAGGGGGGAGCTGTTTTTT.